This TCR beta chain was identified in a study of blood T cell repertoires in COVID-19 (dated by TCRdb to between 2020 and 2021). Notes on the research overall: Samples covering the acute and convalescent phases of COVID-19 were provided by collaborators in the United States, Italy and Spain. The prospective study material was composed of cDNA or gDNA derived from T cells, B-cell-depleted T cells, or PBMCs. The dataset comprised deeply sampled blood TCRbeta repertoires from subjects exposed to, actively infected with, or recovered from COVID-19. A freely available public database, intended as a resource for researchers studying the immune response to SARS-CoV-2, is where the repertoires were released. The samples were drawn from the first 160 participants of the ongoing ImmuneRACE study and from 1,254 subjects provided by 6 global collaborators. Nearly every sample came with metadata listing a de-identified subject ID, COVID-19 status, age in years and sex. Where HLA class I and class II types were available, the types were taken from metadata supplied by the sample provider, not from assay-based typing.

Broad study findings and their caveats: The quantity of clinical and demographic metadata differed by source and by participant and was supplied without curation.

Concerning this clone itself: The specificity of this receptor is unknown. Per-nucleotide qualities are absent, and no much larger clonotype sits a single base away.

The immunoSEQ Assay, a bias-controlled multiplex PCR, was used to amplify TCRbeta CDR3 regions from genomic DNA. Processing in the source paper ran as follows. Nucleated cell counts per sample were estimated from amplification of reference gene primers within the assay. To quantify the absolute abundance of each unique TCRbeta CDR3 rearrangement, sequence reads were collapsed and filtered. Productive Simpson clonality was computed per sample as the square root of Simpson's diversity index over productive rearrangements. The source is immuneACCESS, and TCRdb retained only in-frame sequences with V and J called. Part of the clones is not carried over; for the studies checked, unresolved V genes explain less than half of this, and the remainder is unexplained. V, J and clone size were drawn from that table, and D and trimming were deduced from the DNA. The sample table lists 210,000 or so clones, more than 75% of them with a count of one. The ten largest make up 4.3% of the sample.

In the prospective study, participants were about 18 to 100 years old, resided in 25 or so geographic areas of the United States, and were enrolled through a virtual design. In the prospective study, cohorts were assigned on the basis of participant-reported clinical history obtained from a screening survey and a study questionnaire. Each participant in the prospective study had whole blood, serum and a nasopharyngeal or oropharyngeal swab collected by mobile phlebotomists. Prospective study participants could optionally give additional blood draws and questionnaires over an approximately two-month period. Before DNA extraction, prospective study blood samples were shipped either frozen or at room temperature. CDR1 is given as MNHEY and CDR2 as SVGAGI, both from the germline V gene. Inclusive of the bounding cysteine and phenylalanine, the CDR3 is 15 residues long. Just CDR3 DNA is preserved here, 45 bases in frame from base 1. The V and J ends are trimmed by 6 bases and 0 bases, leaving 11 bases between them.

The source of this sequence is a man aged 25-45 years with acute COVID-19. The chain couples TRBV6-5 to TRBJ2-2; the D gene is perhaps TRBD2, on 6 matching bases. The sample was PBMCs or T cells enriched from blood (not recorded which). The DNA sequence reads TGTGCCAGCAGCGTCGCTAGCGCGAACACCGGGGAGCTGTTTTTT. It translates as CASSVASANTGELFF.